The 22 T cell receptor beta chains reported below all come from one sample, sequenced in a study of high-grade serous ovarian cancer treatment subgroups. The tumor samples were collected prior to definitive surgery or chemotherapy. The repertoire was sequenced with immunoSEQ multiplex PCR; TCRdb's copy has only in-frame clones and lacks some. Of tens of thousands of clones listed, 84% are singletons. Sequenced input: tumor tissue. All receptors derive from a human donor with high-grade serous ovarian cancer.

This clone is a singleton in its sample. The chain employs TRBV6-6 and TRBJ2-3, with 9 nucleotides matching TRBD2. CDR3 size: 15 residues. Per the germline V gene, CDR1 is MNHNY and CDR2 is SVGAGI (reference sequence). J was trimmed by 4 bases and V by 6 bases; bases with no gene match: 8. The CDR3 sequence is CASRDSGRASDTQYF. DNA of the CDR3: TGTGCCAGCAGAGATAGCGGGAGAGCATCAGATACGCAGTATTTT.

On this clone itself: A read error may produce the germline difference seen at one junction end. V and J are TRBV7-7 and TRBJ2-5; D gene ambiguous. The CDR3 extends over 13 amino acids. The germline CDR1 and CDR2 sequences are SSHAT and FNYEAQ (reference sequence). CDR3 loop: CASSLGRVETQYF. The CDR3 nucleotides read TGTGCTAGCAGCTTGGGCAGAGTGGAGACCCAGTACTTC.

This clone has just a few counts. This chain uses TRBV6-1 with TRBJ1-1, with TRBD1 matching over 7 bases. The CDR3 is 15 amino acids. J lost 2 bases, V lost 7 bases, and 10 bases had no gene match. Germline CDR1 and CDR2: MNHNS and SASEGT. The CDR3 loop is CASTEIRQGNTEAFF. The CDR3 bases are TGTGCCAGCACAGAAATACGACAGGGCAACACTGAAGCTTTCTTT.

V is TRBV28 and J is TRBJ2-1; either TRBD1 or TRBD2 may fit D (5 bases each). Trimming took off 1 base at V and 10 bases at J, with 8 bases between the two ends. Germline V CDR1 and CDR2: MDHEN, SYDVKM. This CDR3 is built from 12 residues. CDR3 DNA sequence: TGTGCCAGCAGTTTATCGGGGACCGAGCAGTTCTTC. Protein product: CASSLSGTEQFF.

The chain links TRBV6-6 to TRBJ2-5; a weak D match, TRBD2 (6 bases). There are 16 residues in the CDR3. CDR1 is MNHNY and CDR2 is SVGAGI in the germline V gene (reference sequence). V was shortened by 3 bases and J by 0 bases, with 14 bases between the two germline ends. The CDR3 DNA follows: TGTGCCAGCAGTTATGCGGGGTTATCGTACCAAGAGACCCAGTACTTC. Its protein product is CASSYAGLSYQETQYF.

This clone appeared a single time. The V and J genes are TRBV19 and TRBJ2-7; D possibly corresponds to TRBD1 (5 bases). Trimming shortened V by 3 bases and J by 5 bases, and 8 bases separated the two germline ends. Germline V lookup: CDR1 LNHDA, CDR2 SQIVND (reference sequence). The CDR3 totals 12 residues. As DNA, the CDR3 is TGTGCCAGTAGTATTTTAGGGGACGAGCAGTACTTC. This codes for CASSILGDEQYF.

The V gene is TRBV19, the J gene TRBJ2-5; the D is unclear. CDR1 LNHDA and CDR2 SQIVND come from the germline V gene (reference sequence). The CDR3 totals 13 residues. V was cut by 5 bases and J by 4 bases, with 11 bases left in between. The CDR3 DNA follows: TGTGCCAGTAGTCAGGCCCATGGAGAGACCCAGTACTTC. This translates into CASSQAHGETQYF. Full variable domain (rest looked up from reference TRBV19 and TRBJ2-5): DGGITQSPKYLFRKEGQNVTLSCEQNLNHDAMYWYRQDPGQGLRLIYYSQIVNDFQKGDIAEGYSVSREKKESFPLTVTSAQKNPTAFYLCASSQAHGETQYFGPGTRLLVL.

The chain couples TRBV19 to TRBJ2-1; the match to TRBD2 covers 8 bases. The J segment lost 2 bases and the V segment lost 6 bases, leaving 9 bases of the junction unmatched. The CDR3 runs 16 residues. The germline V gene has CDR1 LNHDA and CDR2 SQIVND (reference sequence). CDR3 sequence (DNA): TGTGCCAGTAGCCACCCAGCGGGAGCGACCTACAATGAGCAGTTCTTC. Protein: CASSHPAGATYNEQFF.

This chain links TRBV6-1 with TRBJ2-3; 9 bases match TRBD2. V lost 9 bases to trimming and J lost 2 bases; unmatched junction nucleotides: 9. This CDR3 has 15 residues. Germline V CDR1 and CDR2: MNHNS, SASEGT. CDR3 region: CASLAGLPHTDTQYF. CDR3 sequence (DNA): TGTGCCAGTCTAGCGGGACTACCTCACACAGATACGCAGTATTTT.

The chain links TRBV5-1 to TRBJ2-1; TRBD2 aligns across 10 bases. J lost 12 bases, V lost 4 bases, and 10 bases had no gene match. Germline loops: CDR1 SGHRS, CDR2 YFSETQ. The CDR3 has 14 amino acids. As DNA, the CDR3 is TGCGCCAGCAGCGGACTAGCGGAGGCCCAGGGGCAGTTCTTC. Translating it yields CASSGLAEAQGQFF. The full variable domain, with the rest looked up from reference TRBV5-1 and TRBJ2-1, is KAGVTQTPRYLIKTRGQQVTLSCSPISGHRSVSWYQQTPGQGLQFLFEYFSETQRNKGNFPGRFSGRQFSNSRSEMNVSTLELGDSALYLCASSGLAEAQGQFFGPGTRLTVL.

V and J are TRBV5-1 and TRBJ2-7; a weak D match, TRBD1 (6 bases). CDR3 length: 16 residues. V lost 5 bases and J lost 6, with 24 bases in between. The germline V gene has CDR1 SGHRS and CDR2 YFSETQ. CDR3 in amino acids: CASSYSTGLSFSEQYF. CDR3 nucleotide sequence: TGCGCCAGCAGTTATTCGACAGGACTCTCTTTCAGCGAGCAGTACTTC.

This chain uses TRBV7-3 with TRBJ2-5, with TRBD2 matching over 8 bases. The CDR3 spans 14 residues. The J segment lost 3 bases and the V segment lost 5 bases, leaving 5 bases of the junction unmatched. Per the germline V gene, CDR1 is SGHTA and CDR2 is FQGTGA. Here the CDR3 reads CASSPGGVEETQYF. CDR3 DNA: TGTGCCAGCAGCCCCGGGGGGGTTGAAGAGACCCAGTACTTC.

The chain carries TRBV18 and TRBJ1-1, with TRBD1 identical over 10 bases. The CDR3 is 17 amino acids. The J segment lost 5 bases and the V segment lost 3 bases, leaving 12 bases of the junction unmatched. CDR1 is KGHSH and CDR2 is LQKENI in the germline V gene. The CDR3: CASSPRDRGGVGTEAFF. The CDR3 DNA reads TGTGCCAGCTCACCGAGGGACAGGGGTGGGGTAGGGACTGAAGCTTTCTTT. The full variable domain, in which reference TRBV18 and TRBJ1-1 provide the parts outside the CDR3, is NAGVMQNPRHLVRRRGQEARLRCSPMKGHSHVYWYRQLPEEGLKFMVYLQKENIIDESGMPKERFSAEFPKEGPSILRIQQVVRGDSAAYFCASSPRDRGGVGTEAFFGQGTRLTVV.

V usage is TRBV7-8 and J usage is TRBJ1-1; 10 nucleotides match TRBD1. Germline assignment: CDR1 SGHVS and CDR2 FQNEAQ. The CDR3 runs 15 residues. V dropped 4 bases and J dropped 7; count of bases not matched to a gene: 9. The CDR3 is CASSYGQGESGEAFF. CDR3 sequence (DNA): TGTGCCAGCAGCTACGGACAGGGGGAGTCCGGTGAAGCTTTCTTT.

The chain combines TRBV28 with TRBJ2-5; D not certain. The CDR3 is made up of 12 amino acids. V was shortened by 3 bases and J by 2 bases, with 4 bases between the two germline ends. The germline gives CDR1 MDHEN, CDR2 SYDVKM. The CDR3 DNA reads TGTGCCAGCAGTTTGGGGCAAGAGACCCAGTACTTC. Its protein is CASSLGQETQYF.

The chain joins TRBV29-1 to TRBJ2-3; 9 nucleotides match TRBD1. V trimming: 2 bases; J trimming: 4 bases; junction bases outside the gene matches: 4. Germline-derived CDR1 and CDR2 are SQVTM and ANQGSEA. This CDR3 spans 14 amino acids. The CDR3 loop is CSVEQGQGADTQYF. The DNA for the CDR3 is TGCAGCGTTGAACAGGGACAGGGCGCAGATACGCAGTATTTT.

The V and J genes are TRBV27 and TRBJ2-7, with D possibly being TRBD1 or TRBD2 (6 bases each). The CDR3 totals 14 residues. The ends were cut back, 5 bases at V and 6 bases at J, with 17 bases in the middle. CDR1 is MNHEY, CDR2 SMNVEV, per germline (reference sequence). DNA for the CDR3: TGTGCCAGCAGTCCCAGGGGCGGAGGGTTCGAGCAGTACTTC. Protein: CASSPRGGGFEQYF.

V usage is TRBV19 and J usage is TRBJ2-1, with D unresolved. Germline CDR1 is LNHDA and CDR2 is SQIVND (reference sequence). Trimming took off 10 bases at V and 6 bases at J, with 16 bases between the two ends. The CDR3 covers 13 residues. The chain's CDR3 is CAIGPLPGNEQFF. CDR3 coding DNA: TGTGCCATAGGGCCCCTGCCGGGCAATGAGCAGTTCTTC.

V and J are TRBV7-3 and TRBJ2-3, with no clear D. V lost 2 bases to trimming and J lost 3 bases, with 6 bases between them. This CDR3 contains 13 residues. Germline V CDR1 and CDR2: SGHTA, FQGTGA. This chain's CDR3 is CASSLSRTDTQYF. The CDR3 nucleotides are TGTGCCAGCAGCTTATCCAGGACAGATACGCAGTATTTT.

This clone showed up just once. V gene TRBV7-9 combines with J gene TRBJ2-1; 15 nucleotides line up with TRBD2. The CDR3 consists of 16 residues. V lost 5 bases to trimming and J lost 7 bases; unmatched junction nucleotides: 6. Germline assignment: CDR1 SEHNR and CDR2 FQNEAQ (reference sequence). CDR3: CASSVRTSGRGNEQFF. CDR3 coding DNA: TGTGCCAGCAGCGTGCGGACTAGCGGGAGGGGAAATGAGCAGTTCTTC.

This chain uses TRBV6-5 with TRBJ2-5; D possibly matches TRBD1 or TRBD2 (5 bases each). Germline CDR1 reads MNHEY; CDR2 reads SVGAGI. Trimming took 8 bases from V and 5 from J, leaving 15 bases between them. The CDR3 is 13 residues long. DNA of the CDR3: TGTGCCAGCGGAAGGGGCCGCGGGGAGACCCAGTACTTC. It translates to CASGRGRGETQYF.

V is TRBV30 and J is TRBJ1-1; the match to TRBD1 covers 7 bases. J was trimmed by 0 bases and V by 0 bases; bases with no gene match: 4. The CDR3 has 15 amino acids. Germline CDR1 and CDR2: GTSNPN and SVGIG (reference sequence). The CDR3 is CAWSVPTGVNTEAFF. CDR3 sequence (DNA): TGTGCCTGGAGTGTACCCACAGGGGTGAACACTGAAGCTTTCTTT.